This T cell receptor (beta chain) comes out of a study of T cell repertoires in aging, cancer and after chemotherapy. Germline V CDR1 and CDR2: KGHDR, SFDVKD. The V gene lost 4 bases and the J gene lost 4 bases, with 17 bases spanning the gap. There are 16 residues in the CDR3. Multiplex touch-down PCR with TRB-A/B primers amplified rearranged V-D-J TRB sequences. TCRdb re-derived calls from the multiplex PCR reads in MiXCR, one entry per CDR3 protein. The data contain some 2,200 distinct CDR3 sequences, around 24% of them singletons. Remarks on this clonotype: The antigen is unknown. This may come from a read error, since a much larger clone is one base off.

Peripheral blood genomic DNA, not sorted cells or RNA, was the template. Points from the study as a whole: Rebound thymic output was suggested by rising median generation probability during chemotherapy in each cancer cohort.

What was sequenced was blood. This sequence originates from a human donor with a solid tumor. The rearrangement links TRBV24-1 to TRBJ2-3; D may correspond to TRBD1 or TRBD2 (5 bases each). CDR3 in amino acids: CATSDSGPVQADTQYF. CDR3 DNA sequence: TGTGCCACCAGTGACTCGGGACCGGTTCAGGCAGATACGCAGTATTTT.